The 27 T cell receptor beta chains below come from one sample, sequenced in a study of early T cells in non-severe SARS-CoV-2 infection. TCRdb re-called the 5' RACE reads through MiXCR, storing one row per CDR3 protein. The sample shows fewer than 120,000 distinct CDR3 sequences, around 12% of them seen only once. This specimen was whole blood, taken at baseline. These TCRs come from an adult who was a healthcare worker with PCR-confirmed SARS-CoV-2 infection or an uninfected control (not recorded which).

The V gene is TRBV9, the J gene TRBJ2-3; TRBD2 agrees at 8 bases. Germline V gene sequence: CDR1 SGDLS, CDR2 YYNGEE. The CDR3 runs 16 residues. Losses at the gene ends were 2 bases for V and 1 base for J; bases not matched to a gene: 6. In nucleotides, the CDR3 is TGTGCCAGCAGCGTGGACGGGAGGGCCGGCACAGATACGCAGTATTTT. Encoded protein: CASSVDGRAGTDTQYF.

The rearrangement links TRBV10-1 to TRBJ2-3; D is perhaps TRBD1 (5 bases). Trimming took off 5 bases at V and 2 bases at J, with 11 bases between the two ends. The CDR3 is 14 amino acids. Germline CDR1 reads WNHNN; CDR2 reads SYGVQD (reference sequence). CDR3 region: CASSSRTTTDTQYF. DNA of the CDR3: TGCGCCAGCAGTAGTCGGACAACCACAGATACGCAGTATTTT.

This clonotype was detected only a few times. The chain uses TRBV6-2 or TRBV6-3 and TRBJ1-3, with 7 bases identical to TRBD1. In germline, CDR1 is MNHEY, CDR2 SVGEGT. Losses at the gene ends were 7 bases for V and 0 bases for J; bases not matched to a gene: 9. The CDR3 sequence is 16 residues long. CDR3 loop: CASTGGQAISGNTIYF. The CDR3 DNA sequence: TGTGCCAGCACCGGAGGACAGGCGATCTCTGGAAACACCATATATTTT.

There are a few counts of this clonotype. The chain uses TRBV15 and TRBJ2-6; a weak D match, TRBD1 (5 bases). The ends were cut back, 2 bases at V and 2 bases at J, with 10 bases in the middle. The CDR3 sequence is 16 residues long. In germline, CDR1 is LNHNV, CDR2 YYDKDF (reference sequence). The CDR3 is CATSRFTGAGANVLTF. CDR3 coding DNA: TGTGCCACCAGCAGATTTACAGGAGCTGGGGCCAACGTCCTGACTTTC.

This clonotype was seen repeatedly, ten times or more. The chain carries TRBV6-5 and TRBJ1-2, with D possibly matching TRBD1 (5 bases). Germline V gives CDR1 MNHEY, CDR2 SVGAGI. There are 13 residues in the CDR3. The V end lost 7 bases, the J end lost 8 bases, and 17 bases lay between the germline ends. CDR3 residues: CASKRDRFEGYTF. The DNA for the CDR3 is TGTGCCAGCAAACGGGACCGCTTCGAGGGCTACACCTTC.

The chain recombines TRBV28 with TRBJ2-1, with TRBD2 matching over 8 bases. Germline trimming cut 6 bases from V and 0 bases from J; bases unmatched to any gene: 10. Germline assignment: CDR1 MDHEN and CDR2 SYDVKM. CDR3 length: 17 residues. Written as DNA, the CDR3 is TGTGCCAGCAGACTAATAGCGGGGCTAAGCTCCTACAATGAGCAGTTCTTC. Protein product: CASRLIAGLSSYNEQFF. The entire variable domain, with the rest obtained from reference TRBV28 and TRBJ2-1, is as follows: DVKVTQSSRYLVKRTGEKVFLECVQDMDHENMFWYRQDPGLGLRLIYFSYDVKMKEKGDIPEGYSVSREKKERFSLILESASTNQTSMYLCASRLIAGLSSYNEQFFGPGTRLTVL.

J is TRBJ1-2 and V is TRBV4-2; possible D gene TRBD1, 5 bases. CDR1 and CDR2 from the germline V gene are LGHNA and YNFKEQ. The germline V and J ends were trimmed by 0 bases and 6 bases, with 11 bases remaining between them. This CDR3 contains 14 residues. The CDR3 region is CASSQDRGRDGYTF. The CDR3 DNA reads TGTGCCAGCAGCCAAGATCGGGGCCGCGATGGCTACACCTTC.

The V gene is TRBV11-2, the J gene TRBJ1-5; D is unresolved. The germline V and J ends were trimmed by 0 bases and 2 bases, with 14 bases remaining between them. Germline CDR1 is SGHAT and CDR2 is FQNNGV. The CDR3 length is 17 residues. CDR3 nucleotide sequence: TGTGCCAGCAGCTTAGACCCCCCGTTTACTGGCAATCAGCCCCAGCATTTT. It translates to CASSLDPPFTGNQPQHF. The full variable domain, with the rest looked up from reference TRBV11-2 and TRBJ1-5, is EAGVAQSPRYKIIEKRQSVAFWCNPISGHATLYWYQQILGQGPKLLIQFQNNGVVDDSQLPKDRFSAERLKGVDSTLKIQPAKLEDSAVYLCASSLDPPFTGNQPQHFGDGTRLSIL.

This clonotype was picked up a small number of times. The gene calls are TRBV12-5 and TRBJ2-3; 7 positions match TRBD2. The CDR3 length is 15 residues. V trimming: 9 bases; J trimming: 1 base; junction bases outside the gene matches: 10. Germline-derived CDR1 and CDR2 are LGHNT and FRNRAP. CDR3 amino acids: CASRPPGRGTDTQYF. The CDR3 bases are TGTGCTAGCAGACCCCCGGGGAGGGGCACAGATACGCAGTATTTT. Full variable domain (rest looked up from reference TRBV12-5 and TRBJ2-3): DARVTQTPRHKVTEMGQEVTMRCQPILGHNTVFWYRQTMMQGLELLAYFRNRAPLDDSGMPKDRFSAEMPDATLATLKIQPSEPRDSAVYFCASRPPGRGTDTQYFGPGTRLTVL.

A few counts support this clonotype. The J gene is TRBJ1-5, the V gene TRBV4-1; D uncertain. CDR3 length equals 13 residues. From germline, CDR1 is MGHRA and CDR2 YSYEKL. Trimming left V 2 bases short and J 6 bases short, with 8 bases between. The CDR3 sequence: CASSQRVGQPQHF. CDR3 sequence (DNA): TGCGCCAGCAGCCAAAGGGTGGGTCAGCCCCAGCATTTT.

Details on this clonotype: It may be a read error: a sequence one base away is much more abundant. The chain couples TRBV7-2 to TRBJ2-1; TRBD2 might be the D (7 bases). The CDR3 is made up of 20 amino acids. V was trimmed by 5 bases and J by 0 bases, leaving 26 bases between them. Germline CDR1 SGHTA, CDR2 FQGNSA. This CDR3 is CASSTTFRDGGQSSYNEQFF. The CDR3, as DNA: TGTGCCAGCAGCACCACCTTTCGGGACGGGGGGCAGAGCTCCTACAATGAGCAGTTCTTC.

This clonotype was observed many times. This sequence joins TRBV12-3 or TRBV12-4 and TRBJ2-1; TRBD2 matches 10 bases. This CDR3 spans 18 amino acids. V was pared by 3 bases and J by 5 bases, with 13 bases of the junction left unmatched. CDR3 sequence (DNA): TGTGCCAGCAGTTTCGGGTTAGCGGGGGGCCGACGAGACAATGAGCAGTTCTTC. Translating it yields CASSFGLAGGRRDNEQFF.

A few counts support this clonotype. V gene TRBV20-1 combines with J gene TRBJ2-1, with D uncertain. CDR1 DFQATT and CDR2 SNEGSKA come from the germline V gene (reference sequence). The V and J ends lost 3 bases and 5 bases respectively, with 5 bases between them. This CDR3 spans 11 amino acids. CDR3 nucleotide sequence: TGCAGTGCTAGGGCCCACAATGAGCAGTTCTTC. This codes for CSARAHNEQFF.

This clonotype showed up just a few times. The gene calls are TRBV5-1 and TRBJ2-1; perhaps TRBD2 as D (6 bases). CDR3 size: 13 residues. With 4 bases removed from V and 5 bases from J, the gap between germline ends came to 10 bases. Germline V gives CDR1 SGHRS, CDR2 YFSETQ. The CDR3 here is CASSLDYNNEQFF. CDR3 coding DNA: TGCGCCAGCAGCCTGGACTATAACAATGAGCAGTTCTTC.

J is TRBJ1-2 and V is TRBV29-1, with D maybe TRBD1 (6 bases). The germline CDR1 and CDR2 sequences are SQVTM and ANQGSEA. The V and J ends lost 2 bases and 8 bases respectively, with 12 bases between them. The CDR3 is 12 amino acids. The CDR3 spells CSVERTGTGYTF. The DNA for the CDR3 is TGCAGCGTTGAACGGACTGGGACAGGCTACACCTTC.

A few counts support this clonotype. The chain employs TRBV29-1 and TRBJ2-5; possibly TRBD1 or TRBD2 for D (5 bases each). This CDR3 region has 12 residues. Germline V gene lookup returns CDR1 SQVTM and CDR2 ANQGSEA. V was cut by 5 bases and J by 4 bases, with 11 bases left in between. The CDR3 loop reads CSVMQGAETQYF. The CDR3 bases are TGCAGCGTTATGCAGGGAGCAGAGACCCAGTACTTC. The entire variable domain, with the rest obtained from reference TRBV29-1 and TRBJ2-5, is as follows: SAVISQKPSRDICQRGTSLTIQCQVDSQVTMMFWYRQQPGQSLTLIATANQGSEATYESGFVIDKFPISRPNLTFSTLTVSNMSPEDSSIYLCSVMQGAETQYFGPGTRLLVL.

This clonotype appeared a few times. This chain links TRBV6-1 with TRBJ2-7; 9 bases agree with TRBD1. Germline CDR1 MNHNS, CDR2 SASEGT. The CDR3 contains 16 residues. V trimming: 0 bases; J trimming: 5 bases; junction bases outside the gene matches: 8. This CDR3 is CASSEALRDRAHEQYF. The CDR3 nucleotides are TGTGCCAGCAGTGAAGCGCTTCGGGACAGGGCCCACGAGCAGTACTTC.

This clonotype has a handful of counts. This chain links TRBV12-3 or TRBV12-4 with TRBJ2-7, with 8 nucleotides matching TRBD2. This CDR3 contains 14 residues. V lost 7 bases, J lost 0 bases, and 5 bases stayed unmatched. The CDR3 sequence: CASNLAGGSYEQYF. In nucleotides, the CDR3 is TGTGCCAGCAACCTAGCGGGCGGCTCCTACGAGCAGTACTTC.

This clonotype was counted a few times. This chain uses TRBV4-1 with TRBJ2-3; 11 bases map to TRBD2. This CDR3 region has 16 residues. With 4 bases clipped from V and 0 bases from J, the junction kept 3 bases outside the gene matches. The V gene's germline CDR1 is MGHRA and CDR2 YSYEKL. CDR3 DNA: TGCGCCAGCAGCCCGCGGACTAGCGGGAGCACAGATACGCAGTATTTT. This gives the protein CASSPRTSGSTDTQYF.

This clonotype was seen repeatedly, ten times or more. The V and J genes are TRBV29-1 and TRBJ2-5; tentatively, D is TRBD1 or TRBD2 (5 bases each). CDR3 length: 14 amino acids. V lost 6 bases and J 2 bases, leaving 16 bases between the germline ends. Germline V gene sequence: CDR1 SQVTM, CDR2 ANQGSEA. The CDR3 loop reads CSVSGPTKQETQYF. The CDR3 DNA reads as TGCAGCGTCTCGGGACCCACCAAACAAGAGACCCAGTACTTC.

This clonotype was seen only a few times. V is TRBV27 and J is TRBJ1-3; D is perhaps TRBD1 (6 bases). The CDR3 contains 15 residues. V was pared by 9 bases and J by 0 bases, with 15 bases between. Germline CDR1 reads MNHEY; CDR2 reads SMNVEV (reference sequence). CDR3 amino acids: CASKRGSNSGNTIYF. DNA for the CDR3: TGTGCCAGTAAGAGGGGGTCGAACTCTGGAAACACCATATATTTT.

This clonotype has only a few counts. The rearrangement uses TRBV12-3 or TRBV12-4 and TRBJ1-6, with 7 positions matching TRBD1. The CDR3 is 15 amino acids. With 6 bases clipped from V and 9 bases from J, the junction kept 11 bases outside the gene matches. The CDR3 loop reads CASRSDRDFTSPLHF. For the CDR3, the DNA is TGTGCCAGCAGATCTGACAGGGACTTCACTTCACCCCTCCACTTT.

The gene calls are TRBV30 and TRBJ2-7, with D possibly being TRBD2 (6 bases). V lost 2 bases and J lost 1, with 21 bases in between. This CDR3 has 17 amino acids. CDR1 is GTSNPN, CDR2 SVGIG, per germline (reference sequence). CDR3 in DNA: TGTGCCTGGAGTTTGGTGGGAGGCCATCCTGGGTCCTACGAGCAGTACTTC. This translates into CAWSLVGGHPGSYEQYF.

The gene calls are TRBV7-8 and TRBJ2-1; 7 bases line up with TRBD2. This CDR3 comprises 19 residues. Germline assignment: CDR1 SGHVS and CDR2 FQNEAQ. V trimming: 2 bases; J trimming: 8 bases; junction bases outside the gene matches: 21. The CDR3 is CASSLPSRAGVGLVDEQFF. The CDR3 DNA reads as TGTGCCAGCAGCTTACCCTCCAGGGCGGGAGTCGGTCTTGTCGATGAGCAGTTCTTC. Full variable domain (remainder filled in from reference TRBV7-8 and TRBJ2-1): GAGVSQSPRYKVAKRGQDVALRCDPISGHVSLFWYQQALGQGPEFLTYFQNEAQLDKSGLPSDRFFAERPEGSVSTLKIQRTQQEDSAVYLCASSLPSRAGVGLVDEQFFGPGTRLTVL.

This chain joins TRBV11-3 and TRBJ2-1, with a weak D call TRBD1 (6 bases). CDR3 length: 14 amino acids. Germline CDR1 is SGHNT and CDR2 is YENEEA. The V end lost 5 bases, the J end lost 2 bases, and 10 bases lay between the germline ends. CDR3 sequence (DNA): TGTGCCAGCAGCCTACAGGGCGCCTACAATGAGCAGTTCTTC. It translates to CASSLQGAYNEQFF.

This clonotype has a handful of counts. The CDR3 region has the DNA TGCGCCAGCAGTTATCCGGGACAGGGGCTGAACACTGAAGCTTTCTTT. Translation: CASSYPGQGLNTEAFF. The rearrangement joins TRBV5-1 to TRBJ1-1, with 10 bases fitting TRBD1. Germline V gene data show CDR1 as SGHRS and CDR2 as YFSETQ. The CDR3 contains 16 residues. Germline trimming cut 5 bases from V and 0 bases from J; bases unmatched to any gene: 7. The full variable domain, in which reference TRBV5-1 and TRBJ1-1 provide the parts outside the CDR3, is KAGVTQTPRYLIKTRGQQVTLSCSPISGHRSVSWYQQTPGQGLQFLFEYFSETQRNKGNFPGRFSGRQFSNSRSEMNVSTLELGDSALYLCASSYPGQGLNTEAFFGQGTRLTVV.

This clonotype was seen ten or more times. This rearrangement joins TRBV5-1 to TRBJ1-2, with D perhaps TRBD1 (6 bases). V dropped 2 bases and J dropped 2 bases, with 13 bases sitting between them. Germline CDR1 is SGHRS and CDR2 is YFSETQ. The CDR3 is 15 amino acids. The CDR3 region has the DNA TGCGCCAGCAGCTTCGGAGACCAGGGGAACTATGGCTACACCTTC. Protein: CASSFGDQGNYGYTF.